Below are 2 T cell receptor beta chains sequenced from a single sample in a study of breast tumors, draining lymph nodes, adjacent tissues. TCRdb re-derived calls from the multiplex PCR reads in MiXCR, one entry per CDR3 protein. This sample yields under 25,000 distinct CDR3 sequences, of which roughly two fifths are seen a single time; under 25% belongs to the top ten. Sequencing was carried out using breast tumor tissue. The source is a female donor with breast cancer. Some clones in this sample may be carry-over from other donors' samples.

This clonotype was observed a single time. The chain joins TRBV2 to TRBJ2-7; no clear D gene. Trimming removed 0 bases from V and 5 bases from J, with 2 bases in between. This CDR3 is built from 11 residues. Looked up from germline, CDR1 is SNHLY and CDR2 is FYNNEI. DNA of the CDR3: TGTGCCAGCAGTGAAGCGGACGAGCAGTACTTC. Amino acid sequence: CASSEADEQYF.

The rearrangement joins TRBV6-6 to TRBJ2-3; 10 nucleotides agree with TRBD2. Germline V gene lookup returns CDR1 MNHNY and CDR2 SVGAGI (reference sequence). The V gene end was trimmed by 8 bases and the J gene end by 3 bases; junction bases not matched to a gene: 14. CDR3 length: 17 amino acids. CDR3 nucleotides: TGTGCCAGCCCTAAAGGGCTAGCGGGAGTGAGGACAGATACGCAGTATTTT. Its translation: CASPKGLAGVRTDTQYF.